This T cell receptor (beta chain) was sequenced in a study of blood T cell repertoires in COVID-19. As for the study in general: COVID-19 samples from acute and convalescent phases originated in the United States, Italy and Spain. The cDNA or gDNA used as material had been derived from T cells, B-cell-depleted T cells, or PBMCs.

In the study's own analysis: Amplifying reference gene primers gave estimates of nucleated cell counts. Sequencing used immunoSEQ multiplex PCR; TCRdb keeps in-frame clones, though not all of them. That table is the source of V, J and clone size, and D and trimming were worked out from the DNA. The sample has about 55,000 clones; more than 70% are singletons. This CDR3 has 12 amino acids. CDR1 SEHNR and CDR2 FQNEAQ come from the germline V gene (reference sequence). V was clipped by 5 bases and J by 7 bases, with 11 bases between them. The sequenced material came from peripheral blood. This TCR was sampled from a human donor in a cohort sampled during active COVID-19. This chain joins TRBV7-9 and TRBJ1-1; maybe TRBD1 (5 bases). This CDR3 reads CASSRSDSEAFF. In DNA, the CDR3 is TGTGCCAGCAGCCGCTCAGACAGTGAAGCTTTCTTT.